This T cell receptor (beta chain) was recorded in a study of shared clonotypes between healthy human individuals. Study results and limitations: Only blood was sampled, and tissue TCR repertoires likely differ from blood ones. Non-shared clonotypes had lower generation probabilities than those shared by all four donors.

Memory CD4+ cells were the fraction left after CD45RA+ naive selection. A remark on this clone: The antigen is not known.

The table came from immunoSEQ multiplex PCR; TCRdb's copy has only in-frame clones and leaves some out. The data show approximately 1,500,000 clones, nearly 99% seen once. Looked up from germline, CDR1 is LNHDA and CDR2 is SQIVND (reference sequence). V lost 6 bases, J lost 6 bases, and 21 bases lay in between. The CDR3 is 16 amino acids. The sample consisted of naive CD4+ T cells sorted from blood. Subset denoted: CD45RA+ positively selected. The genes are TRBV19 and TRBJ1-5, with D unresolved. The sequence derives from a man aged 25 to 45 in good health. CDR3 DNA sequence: TGTGCCAGTAGCACTAACCCGGTCACGCGGGGTCAGCCCCAGCATTTT. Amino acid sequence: CASSTNPVTRGQPQHF.